One and the same sample provided the 23 T cell receptor beta chains below, sequenced in a study of T cell changes during pregnancy in multiple sclerosis. Profiling relied on immunoSEQ multiplex PCR, and the TCRdb table lists in-frame clones only, not all of them. Counted here are 130,000 or so clones, less than 97% occurring once; the ten biggest clones make up about 0.42%. The sample in question was peripheral blood, obtained after pregnancy. All receptors derive from a female donor with multiple sclerosis, enrolled in a pregnancy study.

This chain connects TRBV2 to TRBJ2-7; 7 positions agree with TRBD1. Trimming took 7 bases from V and 3 from J; bases not matched to a gene: 6. Per germline, CDR1 SNHLY and CDR2 FYNNEI. CDR3 size: 13 residues. This CDR3 is CASKADRLYEQYF. The CDR3 nucleotides are TGTGCCAGCAAAGCGGACAGGCTCTACGAGCAGTACTTC. Looking up the rest from reference TRBV2 and TRBJ2-7 gives the full variable domain: EPEVTQTPSHQVTQMGQEVILRCVPISNHLYFYWYRQILGQKVEFLVSFYNNEISEKSEIFDDQFSVERPDGSNFTLKIRSTKLEDSAMYFCASKADRLYEQYFGPGTRLTVT.

This sequence joins TRBV5-1 and TRBJ2-7; 11 bases map to TRBD2. The CDR3 extends over 16 amino acids. Looked up from germline, CDR1 is SGHRS and CDR2 is YFSETQ. Trimming cost V 4 bases and J 9 bases; bases outside gene matches: 15. In nucleotides, the CDR3 is TGCGCCAGCAGCCCAAGTACTAGCGGGAGCATTGCTCGGCAGTACTTC. Amino acids: CASSPSTSGSIARQYF.

The rearrangement uses TRBV28 and TRBJ1-2; no clear D gene. The V gene lost 7 bases and the J gene lost 4 bases, with 13 bases spanning the gap. The CDR3 is made up of 13 amino acids. The germline gives CDR1 MDHEN, CDR2 SYDVKM. As DNA, the CDR3 is TGTGCCAGCACCCTTACGGGAGTCTATGGCTACACCTTC. It encodes CASTLTGVYGYTF.

This clone occurred once. This chain joins TRBV9 and TRBJ2-1; TRBD2 agrees at 10 bases. Per germline, CDR1 SGDLS and CDR2 YYNGEE. The CDR3 is 16 residues long. V was clipped by 0 bases and J by 7 bases; unmatched bases: 7. The CDR3 spells CASSVESGRALNEQFF. The CDR3 nucleotides read TGTGCCAGCAGCGTAGAAAGCGGGAGGGCCTTAAATGAGCAGTTCTTC.

The rearrangement joins TRBV11-2 to TRBJ2-3; possible D gene TRBD2, 5 bases. V was clipped by 3 bases and J by 6 bases, with 13 bases between them. The CDR3 totals 14 residues. Germline lookup yields CDR1 SGHAT and CDR2 FQNNGV. The CDR3, as DNA: TGTGCCAGCAGCTTCGGACTCCAAGGGGATACGCAGTATTTT. It specifies CASSFGLQGDTQYF.

The gene calls are TRBV2 and TRBJ1-1; 7 positions agree with TRBD1. The V gene's germline CDR1 is SNHLY and CDR2 FYNNEI. The length of the CDR3 is 14 residues. Trimming removed 4 bases from V and 11 bases from J; junction bases left unmatched: 13. The CDR3 DNA follows: TGTGCCAGCAGTGGACAGGGATTGGTTTTGGTTGCTTTCTTT. This encodes CASSGQGLVLVAFF.

The chain uses TRBV7-9 and TRBJ2-3; 8 bases are shared with TRBD2. Looked up from germline, CDR1 is SEHNR and CDR2 is FQNEAQ (reference sequence). This CDR3 has 15 residues. J lost 0 bases, V lost 5 bases, and 4 bases had no gene match. The CDR3 DNA is TGTGCCAGCAGCACCGGGACTAGAAGCACAGATACGCAGTATTTT. Its translation: CASSTGTRSTDTQYF.

The V gene is TRBV7-8, the J gene TRBJ2-2, with 11 bases identical to TRBD1. The V and J ends lost 5 bases and 1 base, in that order; junction bases with no gene match: 3. The CDR3 is 16 residues long. Looked up from germline, CDR1 is SGHVS and CDR2 is FQNEAQ. CDR3 DNA sequence: TGTGCCAGCAGCACGGACAGGGGGCGGAACACCGGGGAGCTGTTTTTT. It yields the protein CASSTDRGRNTGELFF.

The rearrangement uses TRBV5-4 and TRBJ2-1; 9 bases line up with TRBD2. From germline, CDR1 is SGHNT and CDR2 YYREEE (reference sequence). V trimming: 0 bases; J trimming: 7 bases; junction bases outside the gene matches: 8. The CDR3 has 16 residues. CDR3 region: CASSLALGSGSNEQFF. The CDR3 DNA sequence: TGTGCCAGCAGCTTGGCCCTGGGTAGCGGGAGTAATGAGCAGTTCTTC. The entire variable domain, with the rest obtained from reference TRBV5-4 and TRBJ2-1, is as follows: ETGVTQSPTHLIKTRGQQVTLRCSSQSGHNTVSWYQQALGQGPQFIFQYYREEENGRGNFPPRFSGLQFPNYSSELNVNALELDDSALYLCASSLALGSGSNEQFFGPGTRLTVL.

The chain combines TRBV28 with TRBJ2-7, with TRBD2 identical over 11 bases. This CDR3 comprises 15 residues. V lost 3 bases to trimming and J lost 0 bases; unmatched junction nucleotides: 1. Germline assignment: CDR1 MDHEN and CDR2 SYDVKM. This CDR3 is CASSLTSGVSYEQYF. Here the CDR3 DNA reads TGTGCCAGCAGTTTGACTAGCGGGGTCTCCTACGAGCAGTACTTC.

This clone was picked up one time. V and J are TRBV5-4 and TRBJ2-3; 9 nucleotides agree with TRBD2. The germline V gene encodes CDR1 SGHNT and CDR2 YYREEE (reference sequence). With 0 bases clipped from V and 2 bases from J, the junction kept 4 bases outside the gene matches. The CDR3 contains 16 residues. The CDR3 DNA reads TGTGCCAGCAGCTTGGTGCGGGGGGGCCTCACAGATACGCAGTATTTT. Protein product: CASSLVRGGLTDTQYF.

The rearrangement uses TRBV12-1 and TRBJ1-1. TRBV12-1 is assigned pseudogene status. This CDR3 region has 16 residues. Written as DNA, the CDR3 is TGTGCCAGCAGCTTTAGCTTCTCGGGGGTGAACACTGAAGCTTTCTTT. It encodes CASSFSFSGVNTEAFF.

This chain joins TRBV28 and TRBJ2-1, with 14 bases fitting TRBD2. Germline V gives CDR1 MDHEN, CDR2 SYDVKM. The trim removed 3 bases at V and 3 bases at J, leaving 4 bases unmatched. The CDR3 loop spans 17 amino acids. The CDR3, as DNA: TGTGCCAGCAGTTTGGGGACTAGCGGGAGTATCTACAATGAGCAGTTCTTC. It encodes CASSLGTSGSIYNEQFF.

The rearrangement joins TRBV29-1 to TRBJ1-3, with 7 bases fitting TRBD1. V was clipped by 6 bases and J by 0 bases; unmatched bases: 2. The length of the CDR3 is 13 residues. Germline CDR1 reads SQVTM; CDR2 reads ANQGSEA. DNA of the CDR3: TGCAGCGTAGGGGACAGCTCTGGAAACACCATATATTTT. Its translation: CSVGDSSGNTIYF.

This clone showed up just once. The chain is built from TRBV2 and TRBJ2-3; 10 bases are shared with TRBD2. The CDR3 length is 18 residues. The V segment lost 5 bases and the J segment 4 bases; nucleotides outside the gene matches: 15. CDR1 and CDR2 (germline): SNHLY, FYNNEI. Here the CDR3 reads CASSWSSGSSVGADTQYF. DNA for the CDR3: TGTGCCAGCAGTTGGTCTAGCGGGAGTAGCGTTGGTGCAGATACGCAGTATTTT.

The V call is TRBV7-3, the J call TRBJ2-5; 12 bases match TRBD2. CDR1 SGHTA and CDR2 FQGTGA come from the germline V gene. The CDR3 covers 15 residues. Unmatched junction bases numbered 3, after V lost 3 bases and J lost 4 bases. CDR3 sequence reads: CASSLTSGSGETQYF. The CDR3 region has the DNA TGTGCCAGCAGCTTGACTAGCGGGAGTGGAGAGACCCAGTACTTC.

The sample holds one count of this clone. The V gene is TRBV27, the J gene TRBJ2-1; D is possibly TRBD2 (5 bases). Germline-derived CDR1 and CDR2 are MNHEY and SMNVEV (reference sequence). CDR3 length: 13 residues. V was cut by 0 bases and J by 5 bases, with 5 bases left in between. CDR3 coding DNA: TGTGCCAGCAGTTTATCCGGGGACAATGAGCAGTTCTTC. This codes for CASSLSGDNEQFF.

The chain has TRBV9 and TRBJ1-2, with D possibly being TRBD1 (5 bases). Deletions cut 4 bases from V and 6 bases from J, with 16 bases between. The germline CDR1 and CDR2 sequences are SGDLS and YYNGEE. This CDR3 has 14 amino acids. The CDR3 coding sequence is TGTGCCAGCAGCCCCGATGGGGCAGGGAATGGCTACACCTTC. Protein sequence: CASSPDGAGNGYTF.

The rearrangement links TRBV6-1 to TRBJ1-1; no clear D gene. Trimming shortened V by 1 base and J by 4 bases, and 7 bases separated the two germline ends. Germline CDR1 is MNHNS and CDR2 is SASEGT. This CDR3 comprises 13 residues. The CDR3 DNA reads TGTGCCAGCAGTGAAGGGCTAGCCACTGAAGCTTTCTTT. Its protein is CASSEGLATEAFF.

The chain carries TRBV10-3 and TRBJ2-7, with 9 bases identical to TRBD1. Per the germline V gene, CDR1 is ENHRY and CDR2 is SYGVKD. V dropped 0 bases and J dropped 4; count of bases not matched to a gene: 1. This CDR3 contains 14 residues. CDR3 bases: TGTGCCATCAGTGAGTCGGGACAGGGTTACGAGCAGTACTTC. It is translated as CAISESGQGYEQYF.

V and J are TRBV15 and TRBJ2-6; D remains unclear. CDR1 is LNHNV and CDR2 is YYDKDF in the germline V gene (reference sequence). The V end lost 5 bases, the J end lost 0 bases, and 11 bases lay between the germline ends. This CDR3 comprises 16 residues. CDR3 coding DNA: TGTGCCACCAGCGGATTATGGAGCTCTGGGGCCAACGTCCTGACTTTC. Translated: CATSGLWSSGANVLTF.

The chain has TRBV5-4 and TRBJ2-3, with D possibly being TRBD2 (5 bases). This CDR3 has 14 residues. Trimming pared 0 bases from V and 2 bases from J, leaving 7 bases between. Germline CDR1 and CDR2: SGHNT and YYREEE (reference sequence). CDR3 region: CASSLEAVTDTQYF. The CDR3 nucleotides are TGTGCCAGCAGCTTGGAAGCGGTCACAGATACGCAGTATTTT.

The rearrangement uses TRBV5-6 and TRBJ2-5; 7 positions agree with TRBD2. CDR3 length equals 13 residues. Germline CDR1 SGHDT, CDR2 YYEEEE. With V trimmed by 8 bases and J by 4 bases, 8 bases remained unmatched. The CDR3 loop reads CASTQGGLETQYF. The CDR3 coding sequence is TGTGCCAGTACTCAGGGAGGGCTAGAGACCCAGTACTTC.